The present T cell receptor (beta chain) was sequenced within a study of blood T cell repertoires in COVID-19. The germline V gene has CDR1 DFQATT and CDR2 SNEGSKA (reference sequence). V was shortened by 6 bases and J by 4 bases, with 9 bases between the two germline ends. This CDR3 is built from 11 residues. Authors' analysis steps: Quantification of nucleated cells was approximated via reference gene primer amplification. Some clones are missing from TCRdb's copy, which holds only in-frame ones; the method was immunoSEQ multiplex PCR. From that table come the V and J calls and clone size; the DNA was used to work out D and trimming. The table shows 200,000 to 250,000 clones, with roughly 86% occurring only once. The cohort comprised adults aged about 18 to 89 years residing in approximately 25 US areas. Cohorts were determined from participant-reported clinical history.

Sequenced material: PBMCs or T cells enriched from blood (not recorded which). The source is a woman aged 25 to 39 with acute COVID-19. V gene TRBV20-1 combines with J gene TRBJ1-2, with D possibly matching TRBD1 (6 bases). CDR3 in amino acids: CSAKGGYGYTF. The DNA of the CDR3 is TGCAGTGCGAAAGGGGGCTATGGCTACACCTTC.